One sample yielded the 27 T cell receptor beta chains listed below, sequenced in a study of beta chain features in type 1 diabetes (dated by TCRdb to 2016 to 2019). Libraries were prepared through the immunoSEQ multiplex PCR assay. The entire isolated RNA was reverse transcribed using the High Capacity cDNA Reverse Transcription Kit, and thus expressed TCRB transcripts were sequenced. The clones in this table, taken by TCRdb from immuneACCESS, are in-frame only. Not every clone is retained; where verified, under half of the shortfall comes from an unresolved V gene, and the cause of the rest is unknown. Here the sample has fewer than 250,000 clones; roughly 15% occur a single time. Jointly, the top ten make up more than 0.02% of the sample. The specimen was naive CD4+ T cells from blood. The sample's cell subset or site label, decoded: true naive CD4+ T cells. Receptor source: a middle-aged woman in good health.

Only a few counts were recorded for this clone. J is TRBJ2-2 and V is TRBV7-2; weak D call: TRBD2 (6 bases). Germline CDR1 SGHTA, CDR2 FQGNSA. The length of the CDR3 is 15 residues. The V end was cut by 5 bases, the J end by 5 bases, with 15 bases between. The CDR3 reads CASSRLDPRTGELFF. The DNA of the CDR3 is TGTGCCAGCAGCCGACTAGACCCGAGAACCGGGGAGCTGTTTTTT.

This clone appeared a few times. CDR3 region: CASSTRGTVGSEAFF. Written as DNA, the CDR3 is TGTGCCAGCAGCACCCGAGGGACAGTGGGGTCTGAAGCTTTCTTT. The chain couples TRBV7-2 to TRBJ1-1, with 7 bases matching TRBD1. CDR1 SGHTA and CDR2 FQGNSA come from the germline V gene. This CDR3 is 15 amino acids long. The J segment lost 6 bases and the V segment lost 5 bases, leaving 12 bases of the junction unmatched.

The gene calls are TRBV5-6 and TRBJ2-5; possibly TRBD2 for D (6 bases). This CDR3 region has 14 residues. Trimming shortened V by 7 bases and J by 1 base, and 14 bases separated the two germline ends. Germline-derived CDR1 and CDR2 are SGHDT and YYEEEE. The CDR3 DNA is TGTGCCAGCCCCACTGGGGGGTCCCAAGAGACCCAGTACTTC. This translates into CASPTGGSQETQYF.

V is TRBV5-4 and J is TRBJ2-5; 12 nucleotides agree with TRBD2. The germline gives CDR1 SGHNT, CDR2 YYREEE (reference sequence). Trimming removed 7 bases from V and 7 bases from J; junction bases left unmatched: 14. The CDR3 has 16 amino acids. The DNA of the CDR3 is TGTGCCAGCCGACTAGCGGGGGAGTATAAAAGAGGGACCCAGTACTTC. Translated: CASRLAGEYKRGTQYF.

Only a few counts were recorded for this clone. V and J are TRBV7-2 and TRBJ1-1, with D possibly being TRBD1 (6 bases). CDR1 and CDR2 from the germline V gene are SGHTA and FQGNSA. This CDR3 contains 13 residues. V dropped 8 bases and J dropped 1 base, with 11 bases sitting between them. The CDR3 coding sequence is TGTGCCAGCGCCACGGGACAGAACACTGAAGCTTTCTTT. Residues: CASATGQNTEAFF.

The CDR3 nucleotides read TGCGCCAGCACTATAGACAGAGTTAACTATGGCTACACCTTC. Translated, it gives CASTIDRVNYGYTF. V is TRBV5-1 and J is TRBJ1-2; D is possibly TRBD1 (5 bases). The V end lost 6 bases, the J end lost 1 base, and 13 bases lay between the germline ends. In germline, CDR1 is SGHRS, CDR2 YFSETQ. This CDR3 is 14 amino acids long. Full variable domain (missing parts from reference TRBV5-1 and TRBJ1-2): KAGVTQTPRYLIKTRGQQVTLSCSPISGHRSVSWYQQTPGQGLQFLFEYFSETQRNKGNFPGRFSGRQFSNSRSEMNVSTLELGDSALYLCASTIDRVNYGYTFGSGTRLTVV.

V gene TRBV9 combines with J gene TRBJ1-1; 8 nucleotides line up with TRBD1. After removal of 4 bases from V and 3 bases from J, the junction contained 11 bases not matched to a gene. Germline lookup yields CDR1 SGDLS and CDR2 YYNGEE. The CDR3 has 16 amino acids. The CDR3 bases are TGTGCCAGCAGCCCCGGGGCAGGGGGCGCATACACTGAAGCTTTCTTT. It translates to CASSPGAGGAYTEAFF.

This rearrangement joins TRBV14 to TRBJ2-3; 9 nucleotides line up with TRBD2. V gave up 4 bases and J gave up 2 bases; unmatched junction bases: 4. Per the germline V gene, CDR1 is SGHDN and CDR2 is FVKESK. The CDR3 totals 15 residues. The CDR3, as DNA: TGTGCCAGCAGCCCGAGCGGGGGGATCACAGATACGCAGTATTTT. Amino acids: CASSPSGGITDTQYF.

This clone was seen a handful of times. The chain employs TRBV9 and TRBJ2-5; maybe TRBD2 (6 bases). V gave up 2 bases and J gave up 1 base, with 15 bases separating them. This CDR3 has 16 residues. Per the germline V gene, CDR1 is SGDLS and CDR2 is YYNGEE. This CDR3 reads CASSVGPGVIQETQYF. The CDR3 DNA is TGTGCCAGCAGCGTGGGGCCGGGGGTAATCCAAGAGACCCAGTACTTC.

This clone turned up a few times. This chain connects TRBV5-1 to TRBJ1-3; D is uncertain. From germline, CDR1 is SGHRS and CDR2 YFSETQ. This CDR3 has 14 amino acids. With 0 bases removed from V and 3 bases from J, the gap between germline ends came to 7 bases. The CDR3 DNA is TGCGCCAGCAGCTTGGATTCCTATGGAAACACCATATATTTT. It is translated as CASSLDSYGNTIYF.

This clone was seen a few times. The V gene is TRBV5-6, the J gene TRBJ1-5; TRBD1 might be the D (5 bases). This CDR3 contains 15 residues. V lost 2 bases and J 6 bases, leaving 15 bases between the germline ends. Germline loops: CDR1 SGHDT, CDR2 YYEEEE. CDR3 DNA: TGTGCCAGCAGCTTTCGAGGAGGGGTAGGTCAGCCCCAGCATTTT. This gives the protein CASSFRGGVGQPQHF.

The sample holds a few counts of this clone. The gene calls are TRBV7-2 and TRBJ1-2; maybe TRBD1 (5 bases). The V end was cut by 0 bases, the J end by 4 bases, with 12 bases between. The CDR3 totals 15 residues. Germline V lookup: CDR1 SGHTA, CDR2 FQGNSA. In DNA form, the CDR3 reads TGTGCCAGCAGCTTAGCGGAGGGGTACATCTATGGCTACACCTTC. Encoded protein: CASSLAEGYIYGYTF.

V gene TRBV10-3 combines with J gene TRBJ2-3; 11 nucleotides align to TRBD2. Germline V lookup: CDR1 ENHRY, CDR2 SYGVKD. V was clipped by 11 bases and J by 5 bases; unmatched bases: 12. The CDR3 sequence is 15 residues long. CDR3 amino acids: CAGNSGGAGGDTQYF. CDR3 in DNA: TGTGCCGGCAATAGCGGGGGGGCCGGGGGAGATACGCAGTATTTT.

The chain carries TRBV7-9 and TRBJ2-7; 7 nucleotides agree with TRBD1. Germline-derived CDR1 and CDR2 are SEHNR and FQNEAQ (reference sequence). J was trimmed by 2 bases and V by 5 bases; bases with no gene match: 9. This CDR3 region has 15 residues. CDR3 region: CASSPQKDRPYEQYF. CDR3 DNA sequence: TGTGCCAGCAGCCCGCAGAAGGACAGGCCCTACGAGCAGTACTTC.

V is TRBV25-1 and J is TRBJ1-6; the D gene is possibly TRBD1 (5 bases). Looked up from germline, CDR1 is MGHDK and CDR2 is SYGVNS. Trimming removed 1 base at V and 5 bases at J, with 9 bases between. The CDR3 runs to 15 residues. The CDR3 DNA follows: TGTGCCAGCAGTGAATTCGGGGGTGATAATTCACCCCTCCACTTT. As protein: CASSEFGGDNSPLHF.

This clone appeared many times. The V call is TRBV4-3, the J call TRBJ1-2; D is undetermined. The V end was cut by 4 bases, the J end by 4 bases, with 13 bases between. This CDR3 contains 14 residues. Germline-derived CDR1 and CDR2 are LGHNA and YSLEER. The CDR3 loop reads CASSPTALIYGYTF. CDR3 nucleotide sequence: TGCGCCAGCAGCCCCACGGCACTAATCTATGGCTACACCTTC.

The chain links TRBV29-1 to TRBJ2-5; the match to TRBD1 covers 7 bases. Per the germline V gene, CDR1 is SQVTM and CDR2 is ANQGSEA. The CDR3 runs to 14 residues. The ends lost 5 bases at V and 5 bases at J; junction bases unmatched: 11. The CDR3, as DNA: TGCAGCGTTCCCTACAGGGGCGCGCGGGAGACCCAGTACTTC. This translates into CSVPYRGARETQYF.

This clone was counted at least ten times. The genes are TRBV4-1 and TRBJ2-4; TRBD2 might be the D (5 bases). This CDR3 contains 16 residues. V gave up 3 bases and J gave up 0 bases, with 12 bases separating them. The germline gives CDR1 MGHRA, CDR2 YSYEKL. For the CDR3, the DNA is TGCGCCAGCAGCCAGGGAGCGGTTGGAGCCAAAAACATTCAGTACTTC. Protein sequence: CASSQGAVGAKNIQYF.

This chain uses TRBV7-8 with TRBJ1-1; D gene ambiguous. Trimming took off 1 base at V and 0 bases at J, with 6 bases between the two ends. The CDR3 spans 14 residues. Germline V gene data show CDR1 as SGHVS and CDR2 as FQNEAQ. The CDR3 reads CASSLEPVNTEAFF. The DNA of the CDR3 is TGTGCCAGCAGCTTAGAACCGGTGAACACTGAAGCTTTCTTT.

This clone occurred a few times. This chain links TRBV6-1 with TRBJ1-4; 7 bases are shared with TRBD1. The CDR3 covers 14 residues. Germline loops: CDR1 MNHNS, CDR2 SASEGT. V shed 8 bases, J shed 3 bases, and the junction held 6 bases outside the gene matches. In nucleotides, the CDR3 is TGTGCCAGCTCTAACAGGGGAGCTAATGAAAAACTGTTTTTT. Protein sequence: CASSNRGANEKLFF.

There are a few counts of this clone. The chain employs TRBV7-9 and TRBJ2-4; 8 bases fit TRBD2. Germline assignment: CDR1 SEHNR and CDR2 FQNEAQ (reference sequence). The CDR3 covers 19 residues. The V segment lost 1 base and the J segment 6 bases; nucleotides outside the gene matches: 17. This CDR3 is CASSLVGTSWGVIGNIQYF. CDR3 sequence (DNA): TGTGCCAGCAGCTTAGTTGGGACTAGTTGGGGGGTCATCGGAAACATTCAGTACTTC.

The chain combines TRBV12-5 with TRBJ1-2; no clear D. The CDR3 sequence is 10 residues long. CDR1 LGHNT and CDR2 FRNRAP come from the germline V gene. V gave up 2 bases and J gave up 10 bases, with 5 bases separating them. In DNA, the CDR3 is TGTGCTAGTGGTTTGCCTTTCTACACCTTC. It codes for CASGLPFYTF.

This clone was seen more than once but under ten times. J is TRBJ2-7 and V is TRBV7-2; 7 bases fit TRBD2. The CDR3 is 14 amino acids. Germline CDR1 SGHTA, CDR2 FQGNSA. The junction had 7 bases not matched to a gene; V was cut back by 1 base and J by 7 bases. The CDR3 region is CASSLVAGDPEQYF. The CDR3 DNA is TGTGCCAGCAGCTTAGTCGCGGGGGACCCAGAGCAGTACTTC.

This clone turned up a few times. The chain is built from TRBV7-9 and TRBJ2-7; D is possibly TRBD2 (6 bases). Trimming pared 6 bases from V and 6 bases from J, leaving 12 bases between. Germline-derived CDR1 and CDR2 are SEHNR and FQNEAQ (reference sequence). CDR3 length equals 12 residues. CDR3 coding DNA: TGTGCCAGCAGAAGGGACTGGCGCGAGCAGTACTTC. Encoded protein: CASRRDWREQYF.

The gene calls are TRBV11-2 and TRBJ1-5; unclear D gene. V lost 6 bases to trimming and J lost 7 bases, with 16 bases between them. The CDR3 contains 14 residues. Germline CDR1 is SGHAT and CDR2 is FQNNGV. The DNA for the CDR3 is TGTGCCAGCAGTCCTGGAGGGCGGGCGCAGCCCCAGCATTTT. It yields the protein CASSPGGRAQPQHF.

This clone was counted between two and nine times. This chain connects TRBV6-6 to TRBJ2-2; a possible D gene is TRBD2 (6 bases). Germline CDR1 reads MNHNY; CDR2 reads SVGAGI (reference sequence). Trimming stripped 10 bases from V and 3 bases from J, with 15 bases between. The CDR3 loop spans 14 amino acids. The CDR3 protein is CATYPGGYTGELFF. The CDR3 DNA reads TGTGCCACCTATCCCGGGGGTTACACCGGGGAGCTGTTTTTT.

This clone was counted only a few times. The gene calls are TRBV7-9 and TRBJ1-1; possibly TRBD1 for D (6 bases). Germline values: CDR1 SEHNR, CDR2 FQNEAQ (reference sequence). CDR3 size: 14 residues. V lost 2 bases and J 2 bases, leaving 9 bases between the germline ends. CDR3 amino acids: CASSLIGGNTEAFF. CDR3 sequence (DNA): TGTGCCAGCAGCTTAATAGGGGGAAACACTGAAGCTTTCTTT.